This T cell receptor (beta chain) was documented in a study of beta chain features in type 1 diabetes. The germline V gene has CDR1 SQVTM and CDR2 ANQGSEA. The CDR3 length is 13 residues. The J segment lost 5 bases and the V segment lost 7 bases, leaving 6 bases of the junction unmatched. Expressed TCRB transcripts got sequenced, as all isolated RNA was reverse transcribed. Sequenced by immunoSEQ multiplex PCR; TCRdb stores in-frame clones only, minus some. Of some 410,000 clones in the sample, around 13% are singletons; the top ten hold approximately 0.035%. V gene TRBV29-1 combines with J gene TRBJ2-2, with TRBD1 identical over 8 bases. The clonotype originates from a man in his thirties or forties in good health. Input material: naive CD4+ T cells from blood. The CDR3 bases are TGCAGCGGCGGACAGGGAAGAACCGGGGAGCTGTTTTTT. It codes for CSGGQGRTGELFF.